Presented here are 17 T cell receptor beta chains from one specimen sequenced in a study of cytomegalovirus exposure and HLA in healthy donors. PCR employed 60 Vbeta and 13 Jbeta primers. Here immunoSEQ multiplex PCR was the method, and the copy in TCRdb shows in-frame clones only, minus some. Here the sample spans approximately 190,000 clones, 75% to 80% being singletons. Sequenced input: PBMCs. The receptor source for this set is a woman aged 30 to 39 in good health and CMV-seropositive.

The chain joins TRBV6-5 to TRBJ2-7; 7 nucleotides align to TRBD2. Germline loops: CDR1 MNHEY, CDR2 SVGAGI. After removal of 2 bases from V and 4 bases from J, the junction contained 11 bases not matched to a gene. This CDR3 contains 16 residues. The CDR3 DNA sequence: TGTGCCAGCAGTTACATGTTGGCGGGAGACACTTACGAGCAGTACTTC. Its translation: CASSYMLAGDTYEQYF.

The chain uses TRBV6-6 and TRBJ1-1; no reliable D call. Per germline, CDR1 MNHNY and CDR2 SVGAGI (reference sequence). V lost 2 bases, J lost 1 base, and 8 bases lay in between. CDR3 length: 14 amino acids. The CDR3: CASSYRGGNTEAFF. DNA for the CDR3: TGTGCCAGCAGTTACAGAGGTGGGAACACTGAAGCTTTCTTT.

The chain links TRBV2 to TRBJ2-7, with D perhaps matching TRBD1 (5 bases). V was pared by 5 bases and J by 0 bases, with 11 bases between. This CDR3 has 14 residues. CDR1 SNHLY and CDR2 FYNNEI come from the germline V gene. The chain's CDR3 is CASSNLGASYEQYF. CDR3 nucleotides: TGTGCCAGCAGTAATTTAGGGGCCTCCTACGAGCAGTACTTC. Full variable domain (rest looked up from reference TRBV2 and TRBJ2-7): EPEVTQTPSHQVTQMGQEVILRCVPISNHLYFYWYRQILGQKVEFLVSFYNNEISEKSEIFDDQFSVERPDGSNFTLKIRSTKLEDSAMYFCASSNLGASYEQYFGPGTRLTVT.

The chain has TRBV27 and TRBJ2-1; 10 nucleotides agree with TRBD2. CDR3 length: 15 residues. Germline lookup yields CDR1 MNHEY and CDR2 SMNVEV (reference sequence). V was pared by 2 bases and J by 10 bases, with 8 bases of the junction left unmatched. This CDR3 is CASSLVAGGLVEQFF. The CDR3 DNA sequence: TGTGCCAGCAGTTTAGTAGCGGGAGGCCTGGTAGAGCAGTTCTTC.

V is TRBV6-5 and J is TRBJ2-1; TRBD2 aligns across 10 bases. This CDR3 contains 16 residues. Germline trimming cut 2 bases from V and 6 bases from J; bases unmatched to any gene: 7. The germline V gene encodes CDR1 MNHEY and CDR2 SVGAGI. The CDR3 region has the DNA TGTGCCAGCAGTTACACGAGAGCGGGGGGGCGCAATGAGCAGTTCTTC. Protein sequence: CASSYTRAGGRNEQFF.

The chain employs TRBV15 and TRBJ2-5, with TRBD2 as a possible D gene (7 bases). Germline-derived CDR1 and CDR2 are LNHNV and YYDKDF (reference sequence). This CDR3 contains 13 residues. The germline V and J ends were trimmed by 3 bases and 5 bases, with 10 bases remaining between them. CDR3 amino acids: CATSSGGRETQYF. CDR3 DNA: TGTGCCACCAGCAGCGGGGGGCGTGAGACCCAGTACTTC.

The V call is TRBV6-5, the J call TRBJ2-2; a weak D match, TRBD1 (5 bases). Germline assignment: CDR1 MNHEY and CDR2 SVGAGI. Trimming stripped 5 bases from V and 1 base from J, with 11 bases between. This CDR3 contains 15 residues. This CDR3 is CASSPRGMNTGELFF. The CDR3 DNA follows: TGTGCCAGCAGTCCTAGGGGTATGAACACCGGGGAGCTGTTTTTT.

V is TRBV5-1 and J is TRBJ2-3, with 12 bases lining up with TRBD2. The CDR3 sequence is 17 residues long. The germline gives CDR1 SGHRS, CDR2 YFSETQ. J gave up 7 bases and V 7 bases, and 16 bases lay outside the gene matches. The CDR3 here is CASRSNPTSGGSNTQYF. The CDR3 nucleotides read TGCGCCAGCCGTTCTAACCCGACTAGCGGGGGCAGCAATACGCAGTATTTT.

V and J are TRBV7-9 and TRBJ2-7, with D possibly being TRBD2 (5 bases). The CDR3 is made up of 15 amino acids. Between the trimmed V and J ends, which lost 1 base and 2 bases, there was a span of 12 bases. The germline gives CDR1 SEHNR, CDR2 FQNEAQ (reference sequence). Here the CDR3 reads CASSLEFGVPYEQYF. The CDR3 DNA follows: TGTGCCAGCAGCTTAGAGTTCGGGGTTCCCTACGAGCAGTACTTC.

In its sample, this clone was seen a few times. This chain uses TRBV15 with TRBJ1-2; no firm D call. CDR1 LNHNV and CDR2 YYDKDF come from the germline V gene (reference sequence). V was pared by 0 bases and J by 4 bases, with 12 bases between. The CDR3 sequence is 15 residues long. The CDR3 nucleotides are TGTGCCACCAGCAGAGATCAGGTGACGGTCTATGGCTACACCTTC. Protein sequence: CATSRDQVTVYGYTF.

This clone came up once. The chain joins TRBV25-1 to TRBJ2-1, with D hard to call. The CDR3 consists of 18 residues. V lost 3 bases, J lost 1 base, and 19 bases lay in between. Germline V lookup: CDR1 MGHDK, CDR2 SYGVNS. CDR3 sequence: CASSEQAPQGLSYNEQFF. The CDR3 DNA follows: TGTGCCAGCAGTGAGCAGGCACCCCAAGGTCTTTCCTACAATGAGCAGTTCTTC.

The chain carries TRBV7-9 and TRBJ2-7, with D perhaps matching TRBD2 (5 bases). This CDR3 region has 14 residues. The germline V gene has CDR1 SEHNR and CDR2 FQNEAQ (reference sequence). The V end was cut by 5 bases, the J end by 3 bases, with 14 bases between. The CDR3: CASSNREGFYEQYF. The DNA for the CDR3 is TGTGCCAGCAGCAACCGGGAAGGGTTCTACGAGCAGTACTTC.

V and J are TRBV4-1 and TRBJ1-2, with 7 bases that match TRBD1. The germline V gene has CDR1 MGHRA and CDR2 YSYEKL. After removal of 3 bases from V and 2 bases from J, the junction contained 6 bases not matched to a gene. The CDR3 consists of 15 residues. The CDR3 reads CASSHATGHNYGYTF. For the CDR3, the DNA is TGCGCCAGCAGCCATGCGACAGGGCACAACTATGGCTACACCTTC.

The chain carries TRBV10-2 and TRBJ1-4; 7 bases agree with TRBD1. From germline, CDR1 is WSHSY and CDR2 SAAADI. CDR3 size: 15 residues. The junction had 3 bases not matched to a gene; V was cut back by 5 bases and J by 0 bases. This chain's CDR3 is CASSTGTATNEKLFF. For the CDR3, the DNA is TGCGCCAGCAGTACAGGGACAGCAACTAATGAAAAACTGTTTTTT.

The V and J genes are TRBV29-1 and TRBJ2-6; tentatively, D is TRBD1 (5 bases). V was shortened by 8 bases and J by 0 bases, with 20 bases between the two germline ends. CDR1 is SQVTM and CDR2 is ANQGSEA in the germline V gene. The CDR3 covers 17 residues. The CDR3 coding sequence is TGCAGCACCTCCTTGACAGCCGACCCCTCTGGGGCCAACGTCCTGACTTTC. Encoded protein: CSTSLTADPSGANVLTF.

This clone was recorded once. V and J are TRBV9 and TRBJ2-2; D is possibly TRBD1 (6 bases). Per the germline V gene, CDR1 is SGDLS and CDR2 is YYNGEE. The CDR3 length is 16 residues. V shed 0 bases and J shed 7 bases, with 16 bases lying between them. CDR3 coding DNA: TGTGCCAGCAGCGTAGGGTTCGAGGGGGACGACGGGGAGCTGTTTTTT. Translated: CASSVGFEGDDGELFF.

This clone turned up a few times. The chain combines TRBV7-9 with TRBJ2-7, with 11 bases that match TRBD1. The CDR3 is 17 residues long. Germline V CDR1 and CDR2: SEHNR, FQNEAQ (reference sequence). J gave up 3 bases and V 4 bases, and 11 bases lay outside the gene matches. CDR3 sequence reads: CASSSKNGDRGDYEQYF. CDR3 bases: TGTGCCAGCAGCTCCAAAAACGGGGACAGGGGGGACTACGAGCAGTACTTC.